A single sample is the source of the 27 T cell receptor beta chains below, sequenced in a study of T cells in Graves' hyperthyroidism and ophthalmopathy. Using RNA transcripts as the source, TCR beta CDR3 regions were amplified. Carried out on the TCR CDR3, a first-round RT-PCR used the HTBI primer set. TCRdb fed the multiplex PCR reads into MiXCR, producing one record per CDR3 protein. The data contain some 800,000 distinct CDR3 sequences, 35% to 40% of them seen just once; the ten biggest clones take up roughly 8.3%. Source material: blood. All receptors come from a man between 18 and 35 years old with Graves' hyperthyroidism.

This clonotype has only a few counts. The chain is built from TRBV7-3 and TRBJ2-7, with D unclear. Germline V CDR1 and CDR2: SGHTA, FQGTGA. The CDR3 sequence is 11 residues long. Trimming left V 5 bases short and J 5 bases short, with 7 bases between. CDR3 in DNA: TGTGCCAGCAGCAATGGTAACGAGCAGTACTTC. Amino acids: CASSNGNEQYF.

V and J are TRBV12-3 or TRBV12-4 and TRBJ1-2; 9 bases fit TRBD1. The V and J ends lost 5 bases and 7 bases, in that order; junction bases with no gene match: 17. CDR3 length equals 17 residues. The CDR3 loop is CASSDPRPGQGVGGYTF. CDR3 bases: TGTGCCAGCAGTGATCCCCGACCGGGACAGGGAGTGGGTGGCTACACCTTC.

This sequence joins TRBV7-6 and TRBJ2-7; a possible D gene is TRBD2 (8 bases). Trimming removed 5 bases from V and 8 bases from J, with 22 bases in between. The V gene's germline CDR1 is SGHVS and CDR2 FNYEAQ. The length of the CDR3 is 15 residues. The CDR3 loop reads CASSTGVGGAYKQYF. The CDR3 nucleotides are TGTGCCAGCAGCACAGGGGTCGGGGGGGCCTATAAGCAGTACTTC.

This clonotype came up many times. The V gene is TRBV29-1, the J gene TRBJ2-6; weak D call: TRBD2 (5 bases). The CDR3 sequence is 16 residues long. Trimming left V 3 bases short and J 0 bases short, with 12 bases between. Germline assignment: CDR1 SQVTM and CDR2 ANQGSEA. In nucleotides, the CDR3 is TGCAGCGTTGACCGGGGAGAAAACTCTGGGGCCAACGTCCTGACTTTC. Amino acid sequence: CSVDRGENSGANVLTF.

This clonotype was picked up a small number of times. The genes are TRBV25-1 and TRBJ1-3; D perhaps matches TRBD1 (5 bases). Trimming removed 4 bases at V and 0 bases at J, with 13 bases between. Germline CDR1 MGHDK, CDR2 SYGVNS. The CDR3 covers 16 residues. CDR3: CASSGLGESSGNTIYF. As DNA, the CDR3 is TGTGCCAGCAGTGGATTGGGGGAAAGCTCTGGAAACACCATATATTTT. Complete variable domain (other parts from reference TRBV25-1 and TRBJ1-3): EADIYQTPRYLVIGTGKKITLECSQTMGHDKMYWYQQDPGMELHLIHYSYGVNSTEKGDLSSESTVSRIRTEHFPLTLESARPSHTSQYLCASSGLGESSGNTIYFGEGSWLTVV.

The chain couples TRBV6-1 to TRBJ2-5, with D possibly being TRBD1 (5 bases). The V gene lost 6 bases and the J gene lost 0 bases, with 11 bases spanning the gap. The CDR3 extends over 14 amino acids. Per germline, CDR1 MNHNS and CDR2 SASEGT. This CDR3 reads CASRETVYQETQYF. In DNA form, the CDR3 reads TGTGCCAGCAGAGAGACAGTGTACCAAGAGACCCAGTACTTC.

This sequence joins TRBV29-1 and TRBJ1-1, with D tentatively TRBD1 (6 bases). Trimming removed 7 bases at V and 3 bases at J, with 12 bases between. The germline V gene encodes CDR1 SQVTM and CDR2 ANQGSEA. The length of the CDR3 is 12 residues. CDR3 protein: CSAQGGDTEAFF. In DNA form, the CDR3 reads TGCAGCGCCCAAGGGGGGGACACTGAAGCTTTCTTT.

This clonotype was counted ten times or more. The chain is built from TRBV29-1 and TRBJ1-4, with TRBD1 identical over 9 bases. The CDR3 loop spans 14 amino acids. Germline assignment: CDR1 SQVTM and CDR2 ANQGSEA. The V gene end was trimmed by 5 bases and the J gene end by 8 bases; junction bases not matched to a gene: 9. The CDR3 loop reads CSVQGGQGGEKLFF. CDR3 bases: TGCAGCGTTCAAGGGGGACAGGGAGGCGAAAAACTGTTTTTT.

This clonotype has ten or more counts. J is TRBJ2-7 and V is TRBV7-2; 8 nucleotides match TRBD1. The V segment lost 4 bases and the J segment 2 bases; nucleotides outside the gene matches: 10. The length of the CDR3 is 16 residues. Germline V gene sequence: CDR1 SGHTA, CDR2 FQGNSA. Here the CDR3 DNA reads TGTGCCAGCAGCTCGACGGGACAGGCGATAACCTACGAGCAGTACTTC. It yields the protein CASSSTGQAITYEQYF.

This clonotype was observed a handful of times. The gene calls are TRBV7-8 and TRBJ2-5; D is ambiguous. Trimming pared 8 bases from V and 5 bases from J, leaving 18 bases between. The length of the CDR3 is 14 residues. Germline CDR1 is SGHVS and CDR2 is FQNEAQ. The chain's CDR3 is CASSPMFGEETQYF. CDR3 in DNA: TGTGCCAGCTCACCCATGTTTGGCGAGGAGACCCAGTACTTC.

This clonotype has a single count. The V call is TRBV19, the J call TRBJ1-5; a weak D match, TRBD1 (5 bases). The germline V and J ends were trimmed by 9 bases and 6 bases, with 15 bases remaining between them. The CDR3 is 13 residues long. Germline V gene data show CDR1 as LNHDA and CDR2 as SQIVND (reference sequence). The CDR3 DNA reads as TGTGCCAGCTCACCCGGACAATTTCAGCCCCAGCATTTT. It yields the protein CASSPGQFQPQHF.

The sample holds many counts of this clonotype. The chain employs TRBV12-3 or TRBV12-4 and TRBJ1-2; TRBD1 is a possible D gene (6 bases). V lost 1 base and J 7 bases, leaving 13 bases between the germline ends. The CDR3 is 14 residues long. CDR3 region: CASSLEQGTGGYTF. CDR3 nucleotide sequence: TGTGCCAGCAGTTTAGAACAGGGTACGGGTGGCTACACCTTC.

The chain has TRBV6-5 and TRBJ2-5; 7 bases are a match to TRBD2. The CDR3 extends over 15 amino acids. Looked up from germline, CDR1 is MNHEY and CDR2 is SVGAGI. Trimming at V came to 2 bases and at J to 1 base, leaving 4 bases not matched to a gene. CDR3 nucleotide sequence: TGTGCCAGCAGTTACCAAACTAGCGCCCAAGAGACCCAGTACTTC. Translating it yields CASSYQTSAQETQYF.

The rearrangement links TRBV28 to TRBJ1-3; maybe TRBD1 (5 bases). V lost 6 bases, J lost 2 bases, and 23 bases lay in between. This CDR3 has 18 residues. Per germline, CDR1 MDHEN and CDR2 SYDVKM. CDR3 sequence: CASSGDARIQVAGNTIYF. CDR3 DNA sequence: TGTGCCAGCAGCGGGGACGCTCGGATCCAAGTAGCTGGAAACACCATATATTTT.

This clonotype was counted a few times. The CDR3 region has the DNA TGTGCCAGCAGCTTAGCTCCGGGTAGCGAGCAGTACTTC. Its protein product is CASSLAPGSEQYF. This sequence joins TRBV7-6 and TRBJ2-7; no clear D gene. The germline V and J ends were trimmed by 0 bases and 6 bases, with 9 bases remaining between them. Per germline, CDR1 SGHVS and CDR2 FNYEAQ. There are 13 residues in the CDR3.

In this sample, this clonotype turned up a few times. J is TRBJ1-6 and V is TRBV6-6; 7 bases are a match to TRBD1. The CDR3 is 13 amino acids. With V trimmed by 5 bases and J by 9 bases, 4 bases remained unmatched. Germline CDR1 reads MNHNY; CDR2 reads SVGAGI (reference sequence). CDR3 nucleotides: TGTGCCAGCAGTCAGGGGGTATTTTCACCCCTCCACTTT. Encoded protein: CASSQGVFSPLHF.

There are a few counts of this clonotype. This chain connects TRBV6-5 to TRBJ2-7, with 7 bases that match TRBD1. The germline V gene has CDR1 MNHEY and CDR2 SVGAGI. The CDR3 has 13 amino acids. V gave up 7 bases and J gave up 2 bases; unmatched junction bases: 5. The CDR3 DNA reads as TGTGCCAGCATGGGACAGCCGACCTACGAGCAGTACTTC. The encoded protein is CASMGQPTYEQYF.

This clonotype was seen only a few times. This chain joins TRBV19 and TRBJ2-7; no reliable D call. V shed 3 bases and J shed 3 bases, with 12 bases lying between them. The CDR3 covers 14 residues. Germline CDR1 LNHDA, CDR2 SQIVND (reference sequence). The CDR3 region is CASSMSSSYYEQYF. The DNA of the CDR3 is TGTGCCAGTAGTATGTCCAGCTCCTACTACGAGCAGTACTTC.

J is TRBJ2-5 and V is TRBV12-3 or TRBV12-4; D gene ambiguous. The V end lost 3 bases, the J end lost 0 bases, and 14 bases lay between the germline ends. This CDR3 region has 16 residues. The CDR3 spells CASSLGVNEDQETQYF. The CDR3 coding sequence is TGTGCCAGCAGTTTGGGCGTCAACGAAGACCAAGAGACCCAGTACTTC.

This clonotype was seen many times. V usage is TRBV29-1 and J usage is TRBJ1-1; no clear D. V gave up 1 base and J gave up 7 bases, with 16 bases separating them. The CDR3 sequence is 14 residues long. Germline CDR1 SQVTM, CDR2 ANQGSEA. CDR3 DNA sequence: TGCAGCGTTGAAGCTGATTCGGGTCGTAGTGAAGCTTTCTTT. Its translation: CSVEADSGRSEAFF.

The chain carries TRBV7-2 and TRBJ2-7; possibly TRBD2 for D (7 bases). V was pared by 3 bases and J by 12 bases, with 18 bases between. This CDR3 comprises 13 residues. Germline assignment: CDR1 SGHTA and CDR2 FQGNSA. The CDR3 region has the DNA TGTGCCAGCAGCTTGGGCGGGGGCCCTGAGGGGTACTTC. Encoded protein: CASSLGGGPEGYF.

The J gene is TRBJ2-3, the V gene TRBV9; 7 bases fit TRBD1. After removal of 4 bases from V and 0 bases from J, the junction contained 11 bases not matched to a gene. This CDR3 is built from 17 residues. The V gene's germline CDR1 is SGDLS and CDR2 YYNGEE. CDR3 in DNA: TGTGCCAGCAGCTACAAGACAGGGCTGACTAGCACAGATACGCAGTATTTT. This translates into CASSYKTGLTSTDTQYF.

This clonotype was detected only a few times. This rearrangement joins TRBV4-1 to TRBJ1-2; a weak D match, TRBD1 (6 bases). The V and J ends lost 6 bases and 3 bases respectively, with 17 bases between them. From germline, CDR1 is MGHRA and CDR2 YSYEKL. CDR3 length equals 15 residues. The CDR3 DNA reads TGCGCCAGCAGTTCCCCGACAGGCGGTCACTATGGCTACACCTTC. It translates to CASSSPTGGHYGYTF.

This clonotype was seen ten or more times. The chain is built from TRBV7-9 and TRBJ1-2; D is undetermined. This CDR3 has 12 residues. Trimming cost V 1 base and J 9 bases, with 9 bases left between them. Germline V gene sequence: CDR1 SEHNR, CDR2 FQNEAQ (reference sequence). The CDR3: CASSLEGARYTF. The CDR3 bases are TGTGCCAGCAGCTTAGAGGGAGCCCGCTACACCTTC.

On this clonotype: A clone one base away is much larger, so this may be a read error. V is TRBV2 and J is TRBJ1-1; D remains unclear. This CDR3 has 11 amino acids. Trimming shortened V by 4 bases and J by 8 bases, and 8 bases separated the two germline ends. CDR1 SNHLY and CDR2 FYNNEI come from the germline V gene. The chain's CDR3 is CASSATAEAFF. The CDR3 region has the DNA TGTGCCAGCAGTGCTACAGCGGAAGCTTTCTTT.

The CDR3 DNA reads as TGTGCCAGTAGTATATCCCAGGGGCCAGGTGGCTACACCTTC. Its protein is CASSISQGPGGYTF. The chain couples TRBV19 to TRBJ1-2, with D possibly matching TRBD1 (6 bases). The CDR3 consists of 14 residues. Germline V CDR1 and CDR2: LNHDA, SQIVND (reference sequence). The V end lost 2 bases, the J end lost 7 bases, and 14 bases lay between the germline ends.

CDR3 sequence reads: CASSIATGSSYEQYF. The CDR3 DNA reads TGTGCCAGTAGTATAGCAACAGGGAGTTCCTACGAGCAGTACTTC. The chain has TRBV19 and TRBJ2-7; a possible D gene is TRBD1 (6 bases). The CDR3 runs to 15 residues. Germline loops: CDR1 LNHDA, CDR2 SQIVND (reference sequence). Trimming cost V 1 base and J 1 base, with 11 bases left between them.